This T cell receptor (beta chain) was documented in a study of shared clonotypes between healthy human individuals (dated by TCRdb to between 2020 and 2021). For the study in its entirety: A few men and two women, aged 18 to 49 years, made up the cohort. Blood TCR repertoires of a handful of healthy adults were deeply sequenced to estimate repertoire size and the extent of clonotype sharing between individuals. Libraries were prepared and TCR repertoires were sequenced by different laboratories using diverse techniques, in order to increase sequencing depth and limit assay-specific biases. Leukapheresis yielded between about 0.9 and 10 billion PBMCs per donor. For each donor, CD4 naive and CD4 memory were each run on three plates, CD8 naive on two plates, and CD8 memory on one plate. What the authors observed across the whole study: The genetic and exposure-history diversity represented was limited by the small number of donors. Rarefaction of sorted-subset datasets indicated incomplete sequencing despite the large sequencing depth. Sampling was restricted to blood, and TCR repertoires in tissue are likely to differ from TCR repertoires in blood. Naive subsets generally had larger estimated clonotype richness than memory subsets did. Compared with non-shared clonotypes, clonotypes shared by all four sorted-subset donors had higher generation probabilities. Across a handful of donors, roughly 5% of naive CD4, roughly 3.4% of naive CD8, 2.3% of memory CD4, and 0.4% of memory CD8 clonotypes were shared. Pairwise subsampling indicated that sequencing depth was expected to affect the degree of clonotype sharing among donors.

Donors were healthy HIV-negative adults with no recently reported acute infections or vaccinations. Every donor was a Caucasian adult residing in Nashville, Tennessee, USA. CD4+ T cells were enriched through magnetic negative selection, after which naive cells were positively selected on CD45RA and the remaining negative fraction served as the memory subset. Blood was obtained by leukapheresis, after which PBMCs were separated by Ficoll-Histopaque density gradient centrifugation and cryopreserved in liquid nitrogen vapor phase. Analytical flow cytometry was used to check the purity and quantity of each magnetically sorted T cell population. Genomic DNA was isolated from every sorted fraction and measured by UV absorbance on a Nanodrop 2000c. TCR CDR3 regions were amplified from genomic DNA by multiplex PCR using the deep immunoSEQ assay. Extracted genomic DNA from each cell subset was spread evenly across all wells of several immunoSEQ 96-well plates, with each plate serving as a replicate. For sorted subsets, each replicate PCR was loaded with roughly 0.2 ug genomic DNA, equivalent to about 30,000 T cell genomes. The purified libraries were quantified using a Qubit 3.0 fluorometer, sized with a Bioanalyzer 2100, and then quantified again using the KAPA Library Quantification kit. Each immunoSEQ 96-well plate was sequenced on its own single-read 150-cycle Illumina NextSeq 550 flow cell. The original methods were these. Because the immunoSEQ output included only junctional sequences and no quality scores, the filtering could not be the same as the filtering used for full-length reads. Sequences were annotated with PyIR, a Python wrapper for IgBLAST v1.9, using IMGT germline references to assign V/J genes and CDR3. Reads with weak V/J assignments (E-value above 1e-6), missing CDR3, stop codons, out-of-frame junctions, or ambiguous translated residues were removed. V3J clonotypes were defined by identical inferred V gene, J gene, and CDR3 amino acid sequence. The percentage overlap between two repertoires was calculated by dividing the number of shared unique clonotypes by the size of the smaller repertoire. RTK rarefaction, the Chao1 estimator, and Recon v2.1 estimates of unobserved clonotypes were used to assess repertoire richness. Generation probabilities were computed with OLGA for all TCRbeta clonotypes obtained by the gDNA method from several donors. Drawn from immuneACCESS, this table holds only the in-frame rearrangements with V and J called that TCRdb kept. Clones are partly lost; checked studies trace under half to an unresolved V gene and leave the rest unexplained. V and J calls and clone size follow that table, whereas D and trimming were derived from the DNA. Within this sample are hundreds of thousands of clones, with around 72% of them counted one time only. Around 1.8% of the sample rests with the top ten.

V gives up 5 bases and J gives up 1 base, and the segment between their germline ends measures 15 bases. CDR1 and CDR2, looked up from the germline V gene (reference sequence), are MNHNY and SVGAGI. Inclusive of the bounding cysteine and phenylalanine, the CDR3 is 16 residues long. Only the CDR3 part of the read is kept: 48 bases, read in frame from the first base. A remark on this clone: The antigen this receptor binds is unknown. Within one base of it there is no much larger clone, and no base qualities were kept.

This TCR was recovered from a woman aged 25-40 years in good health. The rearrangement joined TRBV6-6 to TRBJ1-5; no D gene call is confident. Sequenced sample: memory CD4+ T cells sorted from blood. The cell subset or site label here, explained by the study, means: CD45RA-negative fraction. The DNA sequence is TGTGCCAGCAGTCTCCGGACGGGAGGAAGCAATCAGCCCCAGCATTTT. Its amino acids are CASSLRTGGSNQPQHF.